Each of the 7 T cell receptor beta chains below was sequenced from the same sample in a study of blood T cells in healthy people across ages. A second PCR, run for roughly 7 to 12 cycles, used a sample-barcoded 5' primer plus a J-beta primer mix. TCRdb reanalysed the 5' RACE reads using MiXCR and keeps one entry per CDR3 protein. Of about 680,000 distinct CDR3 sequences listed, approximately 49% are singletons. Sequencing was carried out using blood. The receptors derive from a woman aged 55-69 years in good health.

In its sample, this clonotype was seen many times. The chain combines TRBV6-5 with TRBJ2-1; perhaps TRBD1 as D (6 bases). Germline V gene data show CDR1 as MNHEY and CDR2 as SVGAGI. CDR3 length equals 13 residues. The V gene lost 6 bases and the J gene lost 4 bases, with 10 bases spanning the gap. The CDR3 protein is CASSYRGYNEQFF. The DNA for the CDR3 is TGTGCCAGCAGCTATAGGGGGTACAATGAGCAGTTCTTC.

The chain has TRBV24-1 and TRBJ2-1, with 9 positions matching TRBD2. Germline loops: CDR1 KGHDR, CDR2 SFDVKD. The junction had 7 bases not matched to a gene; V was cut back by 3 bases and J by 5 bases. The CDR3 length is 16 residues. CDR3 residues: CATSDTRGLANNEQFF. The CDR3 DNA reads TGTGCCACCAGTGATACCCGGGGACTAGCTAACAATGAGCAGTTCTTC.

The chain couples TRBV7-9 to TRBJ2-3, with unresolved D. The ends were cut back, 4 bases at V and 0 bases at J, with 11 bases in the middle. Germline CDR1 and CDR2: SEHNR and FQNEAQ (reference sequence). The CDR3 covers 15 residues. The CDR3 region has the DNA TGTGCCAGCAGCTACCCGGGCCCGAGCACAGATACGCAGTATTTT. This sequence encodes CASSYPGPSTDTQYF.

The chain has TRBV3-1 and TRBJ1-4, with no clear D. CDR1 and CDR2 (germline): LGHDT, YNNKEL (reference sequence). The V and J ends lost 4 bases and 5 bases respectively, with 8 bases between them. The CDR3 loop spans 13 amino acids. CDR3 in DNA: TGTGCCAGCAGCCTTCGATTGAATGAAAAACTGTTTTTT. Residues: CASSLRLNEKLFF. The full variable domain, its missing parts supplied by reference TRBV3-1 and TRBJ1-4, is DTAVSQTPKYLVTQMGNDKSIKCEQNLGHDTMYWYKQDSKKFLKIMFSYNNKELIINETVPNRFSPKSPDKAHLNLHINSLELGDSAVYFCASSLRLNEKLFFGSGTQLSVL.

This clonotype was seen only a few times. The chain employs TRBV5-1 and TRBJ1-4, with D possibly being TRBD1 (6 bases). The CDR3 contains 16 residues. Germline assignment: CDR1 SGHRS and CDR2 YFSETQ. Trimming stripped 4 bases from V and 8 bases from J, with 21 bases between. The DNA for the CDR3 is TGCGCCAGCAGCAATCGGGACACTACTAAGGAGGAAAAACTGTTTTTT. It encodes CASSNRDTTKEEKLFF.

The CDR3 loop reads CASSHDRNNWNQPQHF. CDR3 DNA: TGTGCCAGCTCCCACGACAGGAACAACTGGAATCAGCCCCAGCATTTT. The chain is built from TRBV18 and TRBJ1-5; possibly TRBD1 for D (6 bases). This CDR3 contains 16 residues. Trimming cost V 6 bases and J 4 bases, with 19 bases left between them. The germline V gene encodes CDR1 KGHSH and CDR2 LQKENI.

This clonotype has a handful of counts. The CDR3 is CASSRIQGAREQYF. The CDR3 region has the DNA TGTGCCAGCAGCAGAATACAGGGGGCGCGTGAGCAGTACTTC. V is TRBV12-3 or TRBV12-4 and J is TRBJ2-7; 9 bases match TRBD1. The V segment lost 6 bases and the J segment 7 bases; nucleotides outside the gene matches: 10. This CDR3 is 14 amino acids long.